The 21 T cell receptor beta chains below all came from one sample that was sequenced in a study of control samples from healthy donors and cancer patients. Sequenced by immunoSEQ multiplex PCR; TCRdb stores in-frame clones only, minus some. Among about 57,000 clones listed, approximately 90% were seen once. The sequenced material came from PBMCs. These receptors all stem from a man younger than 45 with colorectal cancer.

The chain carries TRBV19 and TRBJ2-1; tentatively, D is TRBD1 (6 bases). The CDR3 length is 17 residues. Per the germline V gene, CDR1 is LNHDA and CDR2 is SQIVND (reference sequence). V gave up 3 bases and J gave up 1 base, with 16 bases separating them. The CDR3 here is CASSIGTYLGSYNEQFF. As DNA, the CDR3 is TGTGCCAGTAGTATTGGGACATACCTGGGGTCCTACAATGAGCAGTTCTTC.

The V gene is TRBV19, the J gene TRBJ2-3, with D tentatively TRBD2 (7 bases). V lost 9 bases to trimming and J lost 3 bases, with 19 bases between them. The CDR3 totals 15 residues. Germline V gene lookup returns CDR1 LNHDA and CDR2 SQIVND (reference sequence). In DNA, the CDR3 is TGTGCCAGCTCAACCTTGGGAGGGGGGACAGATACGCAGTATTTT. As protein: CASSTLGGGTDTQYF.

The chain links TRBV3-1 (or the pseudogene TRBV3-2) to TRBJ2-1, with D tentatively TRBD1 (6 bases). Germline CDR1 reads LGHDT; CDR2 reads YNNKEL (reference sequence). V was clipped by 4 bases and J by 4 bases, with 11 bases between them. The CDR3 runs 14 residues. The CDR3 sequence is CASSRTVLYNEQFF. As DNA, the CDR3 is TGTGCCAGCAGCCGGACAGTCTTATACAATGAGCAGTTCTTC.

The rearrangement joins TRBV10-3 to TRBJ2-1, with TRBD2 matching 14 bases. Germline values: CDR1 ENHRY, CDR2 SYGVKD. With V trimmed by 2 bases and J by 7 bases, 7 bases remained unmatched. The CDR3 has 17 residues. The CDR3 region is CAISEPRLAGGINEQFF. The CDR3 DNA reads TGTGCCATCAGTGAGCCCCGACTAGCGGGGGGGATAAATGAGCAGTTCTTC.

The chain has TRBV14 and TRBJ2-2; no definite D call. CDR3 length equals 13 residues. V was clipped by 0 bases and J by 4 bases, with 3 bases between them. Germline V gene lookup returns CDR1 SGHDN and CDR2 FVKESK. The CDR3 nucleotides read TGTGCCAGCAGCCAAGATCTCACCGGGGAGCTGTTTTTT. This encodes CASSQDLTGELFF.

The chain is built from TRBV6-1 and TRBJ2-5; 11 bases map to TRBD2. Germline lookup yields CDR1 MNHNS and CDR2 SASEGT. After removal of 4 bases from V and 5 bases from J, the junction contained 3 bases not matched to a gene. This CDR3 contains 14 residues. The CDR3 region has the DNA TGTGCCAGCAGTGTAGCGGGGGGGAGGGAGACCCAGTACTTC. Translating gives CASSVAGGRETQYF.

The chain carries TRBV5-6 and TRBJ1-1; D call uncertain. There are 13 residues in the CDR3. The V end lost 0 bases, the J end lost 6 bases, and 9 bases lay between the germline ends. Germline-derived CDR1 and CDR2 are SGHDT and YYEEEE. The CDR3 nucleotides read TGTGCCAGCAGCTTGGGGTGGCGCGCTGAAGCTTTCTTT. As protein: CASSLGWRAEAFF.

The rearrangement links TRBV27 to TRBJ2-1, with 7 bases matching TRBD1. The CDR3 loop spans 15 amino acids. Trimming removed 3 bases from V and 0 bases from J; junction bases left unmatched: 2. CDR1 is MNHEY and CDR2 is SMNVEV in the germline V gene (reference sequence). The CDR3 sequence is CASSLTGHSYNEQFF. CDR3 sequence (DNA): TGTGCCAGCAGTTTGACAGGGCACTCCTACAATGAGCAGTTCTTC.

The chain uses TRBV18 and TRBJ1-2; D possibly corresponds to TRBD1 (5 bases). The ends were cut back, 1 base at V and 2 bases at J, with 14 bases in the middle. The V gene's germline CDR1 is KGHSH and CDR2 LQKENI. CDR3 length: 16 amino acids. The CDR3 DNA reads as TGTGCCAGCTCACCACAGACGAGGCAGGGCAACTATGGCTACACCTTC. This sequence encodes CASSPQTRQGNYGYTF.

The chain combines TRBV4-3 with TRBJ1-2; D perhaps matches TRBD1 (5 bases). Germline V gene lookup returns CDR1 LGHNA and CDR2 YSLEER. This CDR3 has 17 residues. V was cut by 0 bases and J by 4 bases, with 18 bases left in between. DNA of the CDR3: TGCGCCAGCAGCCAAGATCGGTGGGGGGGATTTATCTATGGCTACACCTTC. Its translation is CASSQDRWGGFIYGYTF.

CDR3 amino acids: CASSYSTTTDTQYF. CDR3 coding DNA: TGTGCCAGCAGTTACTCGACTACCACAGATACGCAGTATTTT. This chain joins TRBV6-6 and TRBJ2-3; D might be TRBD2 (5 bases). CDR1 is MNHNY, CDR2 SVGAGI, per germline (reference sequence). V was clipped by 0 bases and J by 2 bases, with 6 bases between them. The CDR3 length is 14 residues.

The J gene is TRBJ1-5, the V gene TRBV15; TRBD1 agrees at 8 bases. Germline V CDR1 and CDR2: LNHNV, YYDKDF (reference sequence). The CDR3 extends over 17 amino acids. V shed 1 base and J 4 bases; nucleotides not matched to a gene: 9. CDR3 region: CATSRGGRQGANQPQHF. For the CDR3, the DNA is TGTGCCACCAGCAGAGGGGGACGGCAGGGGGCGAATCAGCCCCAGCATTTT. The variable domain in full, completed from reference TRBV15 and TRBJ1-5, reads DAMVIQNPRYQVTQFGKPVTLSCSQTLNHNVMYWYQQKSSQAPKLLFHYYDKDFNNEADTPDNFQSRRPNTSFCFLDIRSPGLGDTAMYLCATSRGGRQGANQPQHFGDGTRLSIL.

This chain uses TRBV6-2 or TRBV6-3 with TRBJ2-7, with 7 bases matching TRBD1. The CDR3 spans 15 residues. The V and J ends lost 2 bases and 3 bases, in that order; junction bases with no gene match: 7. Germline-derived CDR1 and CDR2 are MNHEY and SVGEGT. The CDR3 DNA is TGTGCCAGCAGTTACCTATCGGACAGGAACTACGAGCAGTACTTC. Its protein product is CASSYLSDRNYEQYF.

V usage is TRBV7-2 and J usage is TRBJ2-3; 8 nucleotides agree with TRBD2. Germline trimming cut 2 bases from V and 6 bases from J; bases unmatched to any gene: 7. Germline CDR1 and CDR2: SGHTA and FQGNSA. The CDR3 has 15 residues. The CDR3 nucleotides read TGTGCCAGCAGCTTAAGAGCGGGGGCAGGGGATACGCAGTATTTT. This gives the protein CASSLRAGAGDTQYF.

V and J are TRBV5-1 and TRBJ2-1; the match to TRBD1 covers 9 bases. The CDR3 runs 16 residues. The junction had 5 bases not matched to a gene; V was cut back by 4 bases and J by 0 bases. The germline CDR1 and CDR2 sequences are SGHRS and YFSETQ. The CDR3 region is CASSPRQGGSYNEQFF. CDR3 nucleotide sequence: TGCGCCAGCAGCCCCCGACAGGGGGGCTCCTACAATGAGCAGTTCTTC.

The V call is TRBV6-5, the J call TRBJ1-3; 7 nucleotides line up with TRBD1. CDR1 is MNHEY, CDR2 SVGAGI, per germline. This CDR3 comprises 14 residues. Trimming cost V 6 bases and J 2 bases; bases outside gene matches: 4. In DNA form, the CDR3 reads TGTGCCAGCAGGACAGGGAGTACTGGAAACACCATATATTTT. Translating gives CASRTGSTGNTIYF.

The sample holds one count of this clone. The V and J genes are TRBV9 and TRBJ1-1; 9 bases map to TRBD1. V lost 4 bases and J lost 3; bases outside the gene matches: 10. The CDR3 extends over 16 amino acids. CDR1 is SGDLS, CDR2 YYNGEE, per germline. CDR3 in DNA: TGTGCCAGCAGCAAAGGGACAGGGAGTCAATACACTGAAGCTTTCTTT. Amino acid sequence: CASSKGTGSQYTEAFF.

The genes are TRBV13 and TRBJ2-3, with D hard to call. V lost 5 bases to trimming and J lost 0 bases, with 15 bases between them. CDR1 is PRHDT, CDR2 FYEKMQ, per germline (reference sequence). There are 16 residues in the CDR3. The CDR3, as DNA: TGTGCCAGCAGCGTGACGGACGGCGGTAGCACAGATACGCAGTATTTT. Residues: CASSVTDGGSTDTQYF.

V gene TRBV24-1 combines with J gene TRBJ2-1, with TRBD1 as a possible D gene (5 bases). This CDR3 region has 14 residues. V was clipped by 5 bases and J by 12 bases, with 19 bases between them. Germline V lookup: CDR1 KGHDR, CDR2 SFDVKD. The CDR3 DNA is TGTGCCACCAGTGCCGCCCGAAGGGGTTTTGGGCAGTTCTTC. Its protein product is CATSAARRGFGQFF.

The J gene is TRBJ2-6, the V gene TRBV6-4; D uncertain. The V gene lost 0 bases and the J gene lost 0 bases, with 6 bases spanning the gap. The CDR3 is 16 residues long. CDR1 MRHNA and CDR2 SNTAGT come from the germline V gene. The CDR3 protein is CASSDSSSSGANVLTF. CDR3 coding DNA: TGTGCCAGCAGTGACTCGAGCAGCTCTGGGGCCAACGTCCTGACTTTC.

The chain is built from TRBV11-2 and TRBJ2-2, with D perhaps matching TRBD1 or TRBD2 (6 bases each). The V end lost 1 base, the J end lost 6 bases, and 15 bases lay between the germline ends. Germline V gene data show CDR1 as SGHAT and CDR2 as FQNNGV. The CDR3 consists of 16 residues. In DNA form, the CDR3 reads TGTGCCAGCAGCTTAGCGGGCAGGGGAGGATCCGGGGAGCTGTTTTTT. This translates into CASSLAGRGGSGELFF.